Given below is one TCR beta chain in context. The CDR3 runs to 14 residues. From germline, CDR1 is MDHEN and CDR2 SYDVKM. Trimming took off 6 bases at V and 4 bases at J, with 13 bases between the two ends. These data belong to a study of cytomegalovirus exposure and HLA in healthy donors. Method: immunoSEQ multiplex PCR; TCRdb's copy keeps in-frame clones and lacks some. The sample lists hundreds of thousands of clones; roughly 90% were seen once. The sample was PBMCs. This TCR derives from a young woman in good health and CMV-seronegative. The chain couples TRBV28 to TRBJ2-1, with a tentative D call TRBD1 (5 bases). The CDR3 sequence is CASSPQSGYNEQFF. In nucleotides, the CDR3 is TGTGCCAGCAGCCCCCAGTCAGGGTACAATGAGCAGTTCTTC.